This T cell receptor (beta chain) is drawn from a study of siplizumab effects on memory and regulatory T cells. General study results and limits: Of the proliferating CD4+ or CD8+ clones, roughly 75-96% lacked a naive or memory phenotype that could be assigned. Siplizumab cultures yielded proliferating Tregs whose suppressive function was not confirmed. With siplizumab, mappable alloreactive CD4+ clones averaged around 71% Treg-derived, versus more than 25% in controls. Alloreactive sequences tracing back to unstimulated CD4+ memory cells fell significantly with siplizumab.

The method was immunoSEQ multiplex PCR; TCRdb's version includes in-frame clones alone and lacks a portion of them. This table holds more than 90,000 clones, about nine tenths found once. V lost 5 bases to trimming and J lost 1 base, with 11 bases between them. The V gene's germline CDR1 is MDHEN and CDR2 SYDVKM. The CDR3 loop spans 14 amino acids. This clone was seen a single time. Antigen unknown. The sequenced sample was non-Treg CD4+ T cells sorted from blood. This receptor was obtained from a human donor in good health. This chain uses TRBV28 with TRBJ2-5; D remains unclear. The CDR3: CASSQPFGQETQYF. CDR3 bases: TGTGCCAGCAGTCAGCCTTTTGGCCAAGAGACCCAGTACTTC.